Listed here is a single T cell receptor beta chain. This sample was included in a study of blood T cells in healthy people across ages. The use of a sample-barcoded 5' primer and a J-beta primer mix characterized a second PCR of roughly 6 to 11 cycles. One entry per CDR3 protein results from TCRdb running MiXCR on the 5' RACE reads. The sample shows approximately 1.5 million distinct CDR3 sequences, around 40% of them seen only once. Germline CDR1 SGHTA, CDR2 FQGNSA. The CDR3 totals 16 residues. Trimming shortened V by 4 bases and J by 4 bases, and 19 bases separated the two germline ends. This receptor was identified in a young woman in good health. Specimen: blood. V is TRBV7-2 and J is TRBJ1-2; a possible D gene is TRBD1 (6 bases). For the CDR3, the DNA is TGTGCCAGCAGCTCAGCACAGGGTACGAGAGTCTATGGCTACACCTTC. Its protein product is CASSSAQGTRVYGYTF.